This T cell receptor beta chain was recorded in a study of cytomegalovirus exposure and HLA in healthy donors. Looking at the study overall: Early release data held approximately 81 million unique TCRs from HLA-typed donors. Findings and caveats of the study: A link between a missense DCLRE1C variant and TCR beta V- and J-gene trimming emerged from a later analysis.

CDR1 KGHSH and CDR2 LQKENI come from the germline V gene. With V trimmed by 1 base and J by 6 bases, 5 bases remained unmatched. The CDR3 has 14 residues. Comments on this clone: Its antigen remains unknown.

With 60 Vbeta and 13 Jbeta primers, the PCR was carried out. Some clones are missing from TCRdb's copy, which holds only in-frame ones; the method was immunoSEQ multiplex PCR. This table holds around 200,000 clones, 77% found once. This sequence was found in a woman aged 60-75 years in good health and CMV-seropositive. Sequenced: PBMCs. The chain joins TRBV18 to TRBJ1-2, with TRBD1 matching 7 bases. The CDR3 DNA reads as TGTGCCAGCTCACCACTAAATCAGGGGGATGGCTACACCTTC. Its protein is CASSPLNQGDGYTF.